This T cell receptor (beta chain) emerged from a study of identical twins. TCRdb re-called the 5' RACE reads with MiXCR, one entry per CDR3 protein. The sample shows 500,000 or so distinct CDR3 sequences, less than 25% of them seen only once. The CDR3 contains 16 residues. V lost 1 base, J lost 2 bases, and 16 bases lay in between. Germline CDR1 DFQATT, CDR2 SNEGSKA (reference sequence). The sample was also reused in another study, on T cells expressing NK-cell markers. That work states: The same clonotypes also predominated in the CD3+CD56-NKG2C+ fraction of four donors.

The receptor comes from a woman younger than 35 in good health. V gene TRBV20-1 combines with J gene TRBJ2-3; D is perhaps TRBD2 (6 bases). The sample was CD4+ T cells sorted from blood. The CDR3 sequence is CSARGLTSSDTDTQYF. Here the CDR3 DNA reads TGCAGTGCTAGAGGTTTAACTAGCAGTGACACAGATACGCAGTATTTT.